This TCR beta chain comes out of a study of CD8 T cells in Susac syndrome. On the study more broadly: Among the Susac syndrome patients who underwent sequencing, roughly six had clinically active disease, while about 8 of them were in remission. When blood was drawn, patients with Susac syndrome were on intravenous immunoglobulin alone, on corticosteroids, or therapy-naive.

Study-wide points: Expansion of clones was not seen in the CD4+ T cell repertoires of Susac syndrome.

J gave up 5 bases and V 6 bases, and 0 bases lay outside the gene matches. Germline loops: CDR1 ENHRY, CDR2 SYGVKD. The CDR3 contains 13 residues. In the case of this clonotype: Its antigen remains unidentified.

RNA was extracted with the RNeasy kit, and a quantity of roughly 0.5 to 1 ug was reverse transcribed using random hexamers. The amplification used immunoSEQ multiplex PCR on TCR beta CDR3; it spanned 54 Vbeta and 13 Jbeta. MiXCR, run by TCRdb on the immunoSEQ multiplex PCR reads, gives a single entry per CDR3 protein. The sample consists of about 180,000 distinct CDR3 sequences, about 96% of them appearing once. The sequence was collected from a human donor with Susac syndrome. The chain joins TRBV10-3 to TRBJ2-2, with 10 bases aligning to TRBD2. Sequencing used CD4+ T cells from PBMCs. For the CDR3, the DNA is TGTGCCATCAGAGCGGGGGGGACCGGGGAGCTGTTTTTT. It codes for CAIRAGGTGELFF.